This TCR beta chain was sequenced for a study of regulatory T cells in long-lasting Graves disease. TCR beta libraries were built with iRepertoire HTBI primers and Arm-PCR of CDR3 regions. TCRdb itself ran the multiplex PCR reads through MiXCR, one entry per CDR3 protein. The sample has about 450,000 distinct CDR3 sequences; roughly 15% are singletons. Study conclusions and caveats: Persistent cases favored TRBV28, TRBJ1-2 and TRBJ2-5.

The V end lost 3 bases, the J end lost 1 base, and 19 bases lay between the germline ends. This CDR3 comprises 18 residues. The germline gives CDR1 SGHAT, CDR2 FQNNGV. This clonotype was detected ten times or more. Its antigen is unidentified. Specified time point: newly diagnosed GD, antithyroid drugs for less than 3 months. Extracted PBMC RNA gave rise to the TCR library. This same sample was also taken into another study, of T cells in Graves' hyperthyroidism and ophthalmopathy.

The V gene is TRBV11-2, the J gene TRBJ2-1; either TRBD1 or TRBD2 may fit D (5 bases each). This receptor was identified in a woman aged 25 to 45 with Graves disease. The starting material was peripheral blood mononuclear cells (PBMCs), obtained at new diagnosis, from a patient treated with antithyroid drugs. CDR3 nucleotides: TGTGCCAGCAGCTTCATCCGGGGCCGACGGAGGTCCTACAATGAGCAGTTCTTC. Amino acids: CASSFIRGRRRSYNEQFF.